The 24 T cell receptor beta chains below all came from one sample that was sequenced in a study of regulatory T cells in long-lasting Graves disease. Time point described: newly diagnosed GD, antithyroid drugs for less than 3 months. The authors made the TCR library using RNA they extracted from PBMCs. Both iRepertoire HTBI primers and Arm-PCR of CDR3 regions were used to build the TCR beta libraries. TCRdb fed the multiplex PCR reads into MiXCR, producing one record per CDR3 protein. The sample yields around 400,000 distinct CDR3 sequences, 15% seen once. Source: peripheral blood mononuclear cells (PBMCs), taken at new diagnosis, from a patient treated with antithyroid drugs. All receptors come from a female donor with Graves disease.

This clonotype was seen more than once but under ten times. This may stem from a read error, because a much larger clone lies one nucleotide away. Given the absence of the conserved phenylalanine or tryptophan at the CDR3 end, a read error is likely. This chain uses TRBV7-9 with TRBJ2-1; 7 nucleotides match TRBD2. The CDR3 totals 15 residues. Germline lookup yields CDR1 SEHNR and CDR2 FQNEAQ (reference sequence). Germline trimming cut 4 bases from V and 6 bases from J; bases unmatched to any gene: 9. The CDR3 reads CASSSLQAGTNEQFL. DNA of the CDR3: TGTGCCAGCAGCTCCCTCCAAGCGGGGACCAATGAGCAGTTCCTC.

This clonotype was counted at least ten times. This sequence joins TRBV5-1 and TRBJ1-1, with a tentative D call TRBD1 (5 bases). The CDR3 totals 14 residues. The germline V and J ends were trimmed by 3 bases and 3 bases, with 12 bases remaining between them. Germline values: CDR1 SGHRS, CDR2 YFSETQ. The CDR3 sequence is CASSYLDTHTEAFF. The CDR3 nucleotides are TGCGCCAGCAGCTACCTGGACACCCACACTGAAGCTTTCTTT.

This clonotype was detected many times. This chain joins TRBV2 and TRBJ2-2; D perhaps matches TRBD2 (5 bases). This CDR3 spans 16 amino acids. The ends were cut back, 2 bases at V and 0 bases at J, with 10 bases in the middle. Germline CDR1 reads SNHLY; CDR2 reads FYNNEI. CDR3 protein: CASSEWGVTNTGELFF. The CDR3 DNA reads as TGTGCCAGCAGTGAATGGGGAGTTACGAACACCGGGGAGCTGTTTTTT.

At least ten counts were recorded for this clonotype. This CDR3 is CASSLALSANYGYTF. The CDR3 nucleotides read TGTGCCAGCAGTTTAGCGCTAAGTGCTAACTATGGCTACACCTTC. V gene TRBV12-3 or TRBV12-4 combines with J gene TRBJ1-2; no firm D call. The length of the CDR3 is 15 residues. V was shortened by 0 bases and J by 0 bases, with 8 bases between the two germline ends.

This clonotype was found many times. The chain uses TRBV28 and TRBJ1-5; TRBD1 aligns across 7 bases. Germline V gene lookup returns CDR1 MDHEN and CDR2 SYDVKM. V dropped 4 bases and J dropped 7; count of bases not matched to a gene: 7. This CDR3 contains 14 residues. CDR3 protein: CASSYRQGSQPQHF. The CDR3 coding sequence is TGTGCCAGCAGTTATAGACAGGGCAGCCAGCCCCAGCATTTT.

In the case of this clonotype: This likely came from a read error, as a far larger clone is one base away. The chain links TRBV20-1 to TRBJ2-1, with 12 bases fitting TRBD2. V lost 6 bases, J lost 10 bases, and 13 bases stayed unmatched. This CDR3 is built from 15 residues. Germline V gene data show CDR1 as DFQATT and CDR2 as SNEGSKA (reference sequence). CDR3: CSALRPSGRAVEQFF. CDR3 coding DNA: TGCAGTGCCCTTAGGCCTAGCGGGAGGGCCGTCGAGCAGTTCTTC.

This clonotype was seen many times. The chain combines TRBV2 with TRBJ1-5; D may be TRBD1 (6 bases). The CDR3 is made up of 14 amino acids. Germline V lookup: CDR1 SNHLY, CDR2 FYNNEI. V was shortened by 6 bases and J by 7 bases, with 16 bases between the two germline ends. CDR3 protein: CASSRDILGQPQHF. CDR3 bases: TGTGCCAGCAGCCGGGACATTCTCGGGCAGCCCCAGCATTTT.

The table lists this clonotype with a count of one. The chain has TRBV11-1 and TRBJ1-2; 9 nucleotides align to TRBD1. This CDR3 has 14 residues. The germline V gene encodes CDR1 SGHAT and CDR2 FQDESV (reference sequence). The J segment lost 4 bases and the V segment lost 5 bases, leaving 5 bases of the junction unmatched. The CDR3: CASSRTGEGYGYTF. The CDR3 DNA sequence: TGTGCCAGCAGCCGGACAGGGGAGGGCTATGGCTACACCTTC.

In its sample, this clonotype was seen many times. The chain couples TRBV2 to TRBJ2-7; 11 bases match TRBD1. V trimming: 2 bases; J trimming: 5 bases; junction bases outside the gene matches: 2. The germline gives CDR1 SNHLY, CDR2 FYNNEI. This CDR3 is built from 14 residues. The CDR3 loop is CASSEPGQGDEQYF. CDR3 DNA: TGTGCCAGCAGTGAACCGGGACAGGGGGACGAGCAGTACTTC.

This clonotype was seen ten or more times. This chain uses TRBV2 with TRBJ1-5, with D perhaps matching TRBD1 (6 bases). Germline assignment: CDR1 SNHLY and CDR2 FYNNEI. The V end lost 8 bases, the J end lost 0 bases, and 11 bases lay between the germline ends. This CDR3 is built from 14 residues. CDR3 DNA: TGTGCCAGCCAATCGGGGGCTAGCAATCAGCCCCAGCATTTT. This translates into CASQSGASNQPQHF.

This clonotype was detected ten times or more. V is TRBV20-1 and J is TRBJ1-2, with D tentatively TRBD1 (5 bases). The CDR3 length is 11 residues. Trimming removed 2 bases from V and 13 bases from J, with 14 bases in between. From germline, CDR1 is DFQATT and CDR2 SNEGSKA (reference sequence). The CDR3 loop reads CSARRTLSPTF. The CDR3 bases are TGCAGTGCTAGACGGACATTATCTCCCACCTTC.

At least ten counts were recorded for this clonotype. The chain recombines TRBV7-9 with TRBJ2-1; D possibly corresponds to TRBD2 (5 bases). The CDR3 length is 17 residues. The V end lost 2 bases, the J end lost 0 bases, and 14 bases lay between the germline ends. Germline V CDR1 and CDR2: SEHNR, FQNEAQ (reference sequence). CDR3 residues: CASSLLSGGFSYNEQFF. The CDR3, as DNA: TGTGCCAGCAGCTTACTATCCGGCGGGTTCTCCTACAATGAGCAGTTCTTC.

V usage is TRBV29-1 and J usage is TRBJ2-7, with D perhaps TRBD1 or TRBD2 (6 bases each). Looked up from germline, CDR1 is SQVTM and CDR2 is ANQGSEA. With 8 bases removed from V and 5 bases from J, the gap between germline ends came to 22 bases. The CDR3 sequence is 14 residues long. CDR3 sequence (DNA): TGCAGCTTCCCCACCCGGGGGCGCAGCCACGAGCAGTACTTC. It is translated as CSFPTRGRSHEQYF.

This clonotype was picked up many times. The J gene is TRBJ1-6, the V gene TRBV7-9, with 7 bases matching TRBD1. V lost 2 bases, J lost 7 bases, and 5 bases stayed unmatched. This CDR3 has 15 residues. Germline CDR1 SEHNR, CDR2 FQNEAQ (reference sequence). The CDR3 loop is CASSLIEQGNSPLHF. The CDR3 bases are TGTGCCAGCAGCTTAATAGAACAGGGGAATTCACCCCTCCACTTT.

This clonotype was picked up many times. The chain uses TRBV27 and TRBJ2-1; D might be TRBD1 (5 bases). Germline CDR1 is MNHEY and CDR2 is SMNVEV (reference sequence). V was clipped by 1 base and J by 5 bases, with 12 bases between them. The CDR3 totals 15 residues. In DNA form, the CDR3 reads TGTGCCAGCAGTTTATATCAGGGTAGACACAATGAGCAGTTCTTC. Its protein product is CASSLYQGRHNEQFF.

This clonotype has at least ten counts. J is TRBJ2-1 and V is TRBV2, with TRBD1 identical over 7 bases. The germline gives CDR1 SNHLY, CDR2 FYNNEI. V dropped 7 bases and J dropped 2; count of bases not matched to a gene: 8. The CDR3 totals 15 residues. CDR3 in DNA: TGTGCCAGCACGGTTGGCCAGGGGGCCTACAATGAGCAGTTCTTC. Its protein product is CASTVGQGAYNEQFF.

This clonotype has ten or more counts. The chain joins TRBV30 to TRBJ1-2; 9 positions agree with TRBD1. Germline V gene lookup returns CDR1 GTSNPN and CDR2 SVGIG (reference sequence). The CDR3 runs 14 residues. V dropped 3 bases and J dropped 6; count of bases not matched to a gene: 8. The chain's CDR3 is CAWSPGTGYDGYTF. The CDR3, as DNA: TGTGCCTGGAGCCCCGGGACAGGGTATGATGGCTACACCTTC.

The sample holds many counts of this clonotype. CDR3 in amino acids: CSARDPGGPGNTGELFF. CDR3 coding DNA: TGCAGTGCTAGAGATCCTGGCGGGCCAGGGAACACCGGGGAGCTGTTTTTT. The chain uses TRBV20-1 and TRBJ2-2, with D maybe TRBD2 (5 bases). The V gene lost 0 bases and the J gene lost 1 base, with 15 bases spanning the gap. The CDR3 sequence is 17 residues long. CDR1 and CDR2 (germline): DFQATT, SNEGSKA (reference sequence).

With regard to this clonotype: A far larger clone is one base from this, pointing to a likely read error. The CDR3 region is CASSSTGISYEQFF. The CDR3, as DNA: TGTGCCAGCAGCTCTACAGGGATTTCCTACGAGCAGTTCTTC. The V call is TRBV5-4, the J call TRBJ2-1, with D possibly TRBD1 on 6 matching bases. CDR1 and CDR2 (germline): SGHNT, YYREEE (reference sequence). The CDR3 is 14 amino acids. V shed 3 bases and J shed 10 bases, with 17 bases lying between them.

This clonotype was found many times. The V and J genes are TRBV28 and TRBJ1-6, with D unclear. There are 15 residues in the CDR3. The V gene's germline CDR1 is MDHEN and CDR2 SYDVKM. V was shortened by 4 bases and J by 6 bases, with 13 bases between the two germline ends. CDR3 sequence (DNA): TGTGCCAGCAGTTCCCCCCGGATAGTTAATTCACCCCTCCACTTT. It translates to CASSSPRIVNSPLHF. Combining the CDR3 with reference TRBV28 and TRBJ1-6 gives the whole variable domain DVKVTQSSRYLVKRTGEKVFLECVQDMDHENMFWYRQDPGLGLRLIYFSYDVKMKEKGDIPEGYSVSREKKERFSLILESASTNQTSMYLCASSSPRIVNSPLHFGNGTRLTVT.

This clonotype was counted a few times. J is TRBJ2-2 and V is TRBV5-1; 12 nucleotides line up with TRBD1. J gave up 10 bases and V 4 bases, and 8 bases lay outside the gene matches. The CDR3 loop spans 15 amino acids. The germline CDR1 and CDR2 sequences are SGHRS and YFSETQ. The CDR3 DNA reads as TGCGCCAGCAGCGGGACAGGGGGCGAAGTGGAGGAGCTGTTTTTT. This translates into CASSGTGGEVEELFF.

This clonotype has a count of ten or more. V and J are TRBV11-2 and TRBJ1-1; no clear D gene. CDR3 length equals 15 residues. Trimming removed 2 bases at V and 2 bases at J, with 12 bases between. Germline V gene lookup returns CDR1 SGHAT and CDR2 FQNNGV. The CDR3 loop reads CASSLPTAENTEAFF. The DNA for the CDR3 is TGTGCCAGCAGCTTACCAACGGCGGAAAACACTGAAGCTTTCTTT.

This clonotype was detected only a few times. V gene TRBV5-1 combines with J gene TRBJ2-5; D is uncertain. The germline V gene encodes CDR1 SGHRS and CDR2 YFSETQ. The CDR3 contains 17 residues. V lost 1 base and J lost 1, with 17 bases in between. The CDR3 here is CASSLSASRWGQETQYF. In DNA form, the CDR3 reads TGCGCCAGCAGCTTGTCGGCCAGCCGATGGGGCCAAGAGACCCAGTACTTC.

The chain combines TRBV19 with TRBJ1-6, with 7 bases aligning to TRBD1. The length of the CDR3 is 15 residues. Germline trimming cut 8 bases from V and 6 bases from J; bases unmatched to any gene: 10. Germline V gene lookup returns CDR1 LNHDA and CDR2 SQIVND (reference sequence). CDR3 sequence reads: CASRASTGSNSPLHF. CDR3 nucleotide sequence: TGTGCCAGTCGTGCATCGACAGGGTCTAATTCACCCCTCCACTTT.